This TCR beta chain was documented in a study of blood T cells in healthy people across ages. Healthy Russian Caucasian donors spanned ages about 6 to 90 years. A minimum of 5 micrograms of total RNA was extracted per sample. There are 14 residues in the CDR3. Germline assignment: CDR1 MDHEN and CDR2 SYDVKM. V was pared by 3 bases and J by 5 bases, with 11 bases between. Sample-barcoded 5' priming and a J-beta primer mix drove a second PCR of about 7 to 11 cycles. Each CDR3 protein gets one entry after TCRdb re-called the 5' RACE reads with MiXCR. Among 1,800,000 or so distinct CDR3 sequences listed, around 40% were seen once.

Sequencing used blood. This TCR derives from a human donor in good health. V usage is TRBV28 and J usage is TRBJ2-1; possibly TRBD2 for D (6 bases). CDR3 sequence reads: CASSFFGGNNEQFF. CDR3 DNA: TGTGCCAGCAGTTTTTTCGGGGGAAACAATGAGCAGTTCTTC. Full variable domain (rest looked up from reference TRBV28 and TRBJ2-1): DVKVTQSSRYLVKRTGEKVFLECVQDMDHENMFWYRQDPGLGLRLIYFSYDVKMKEKGDIPEGYSVSREKKERFSLILESASTNQTSMYLCASSFFGGNNEQFFGPGTRLTVL.